The next 27 T cell receptor beta chains were all read from a single sample in a study of T cell responses to AZD1222 COVID-19 vaccine. Sequencing used immunoSEQ multiplex PCR; TCRdb keeps in-frame clones, though not all of them. The table has roughly 70,000 clones, less than 90% seen once. The specimen was peripheral blood, collected on day 0 of AZD1222 vaccination. Receptors were obtained from an adult in good health.

This rearrangement joins TRBV9 to TRBJ1-1, with a possible D match to TRBD1 (5 bases). Trimming left V 4 bases short and J 11 bases short, with 21 bases between. In germline, CDR1 is SGDLS, CDR2 YYNGEE. CDR3 size: 14 residues. The CDR3 coding sequence is TGTGCCAGCAGCCCTACACTTACAGGTTCTGGGGCTTTCTTT. This codes for CASSPTLTGSGAFF.

In its sample, this clone was seen a few times. The chain carries TRBV2 and TRBJ2-3; D is unclear. The CDR3 is 13 residues long. The germline V gene has CDR1 SNHLY and CDR2 FYNNEI. Trimming pared 6 bases from V and 5 bases from J, leaving 12 bases between. This CDR3 is CASRARGRDTQYF. CDR3 sequence (DNA): TGTGCCAGCAGGGCCCGAGGTAGAGATACGCAGTATTTT.

V usage is TRBV21-1 and J usage is TRBJ1-1. TRBV21-1 is marked as a pseudogene. The CDR3 is 14 residues long. CDR3 in DNA: TGTGCCAGCAGCAAAACGGGACGGAACACTGAAGCTTTCTTT. This codes for CASSKTGRNTEAFF.

The chain combines TRBV30 with TRBJ1-2; D not resolved. Deletions cut 0 bases from V and 8 bases from J, with 19 bases between. This CDR3 contains 15 residues. The germline V gene encodes CDR1 GTSNPN and CDR2 SVGIG (reference sequence). CDR3 sequence reads: CAWSVSLSPVNGYTF. CDR3 DNA sequence: TGTGCCTGGAGTGTATCCCTCTCGCCGGTCAACGGCTACACCTTC.

The chain uses TRBV7-3 and TRBJ2-3; D unclear. The germline V gene has CDR1 SGHTA and CDR2 FQGTGA. The CDR3 totals 15 residues. Trimming left V 0 bases short and J 4 bases short, with 11 bases between. The chain's CDR3 is CASSLTGRSADTQYF. DNA of the CDR3: TGTGCCAGCAGCTTAACGGGCAGATCCGCAGATACGCAGTATTTT.

This CDR3 is CASTGDHGYTF. The DNA of the CDR3 is TGCGCCAGCACAGGGGATCATGGCTACACCTTC. The V call is TRBV5-1, the J call TRBJ1-2, with a weak D call TRBD1 (6 bases). The CDR3 spans 11 residues. The germline V gene has CDR1 SGHRS and CDR2 YFSETQ. The V end lost 6 bases, the J end lost 6 bases, and 9 bases lay between the germline ends.

The gene calls are TRBV3-1 (or the pseudogene TRBV3-2) and TRBJ1-2; 10 bases line up with TRBD1. Trimming at V came to 0 bases and at J to 8 bases, leaving 9 bases not matched to a gene. CDR3 length equals 16 residues. The germline V gene encodes CDR1 LGHDT and CDR2 YNNKEL (reference sequence). DNA for the CDR3: TGTGCCAGCAGCCAAGATAGCCGACAGGGGGCGGGCGGCTACACCTTC. Translating gives CASSQDSRQGAGGYTF.

This clone has a single count. The V gene is TRBV12-3 or TRBV12-4, the J gene TRBJ2-2; D not resolved. The CDR3 consists of 12 residues. Between the trimmed V and J ends, which lost 4 bases and 7 bases, there was a span of 7 bases. The CDR3 nucleotides read TGTGCCAGCAGTTCAATTCGCGGGGAGCTGTTTTTT. Amino acids: CASSSIRGELFF.

V gene TRBV9 combines with J gene TRBJ1-6, with a tentative D call TRBD1 (5 bases). V was pared by 0 bases and J by 0 bases, with 22 bases between. Germline assignment: CDR1 SGDLS and CDR2 YYNGEE. CDR3 size: 21 residues. CDR3: CASSVAKDTPPGSSYNSPLHF. The CDR3 DNA follows: TGTGCCAGCAGCGTAGCAAAGGACACCCCACCGGGCAGCTCCTATAATTCACCCCTCCACTTT.

This clone has only one observation. The V call is TRBV21-1, the J call TRBJ1-5; the table's D call, TRBD1, has no DNA check behind it. TRBV21-1 is flagged as a pseudogene. The CDR3 contains 19 residues. The CDR3 DNA sequence: TGTGCCAGCAGCGAATACCAGGGGGCCGTCCTATATAGCAATCAGCCCCAGCATTTT. It yields the protein CASSEYQGAVLYSNQPQHF.

The CDR3 DNA is TGTGCCAGCAGTGATACCGGGGGCGACACCGGGGAGCTGTTTTTT. The encoded protein is CASSDTGGDTGELFF. This sequence joins TRBV6-4 and TRBJ2-2; D could derive from TRBD1 or TRBD2 (6 bases each). Germline V gives CDR1 MRHNA, CDR2 SNTAGT. The CDR3 is 15 amino acids. The V end was cut by 3 bases, the J end by 3 bases, with 11 bases between.

The CDR3 region has the DNA TGTGCCAGCAGCTTAGTATGGGACAATGAGCAGTTCTTC. Its translation: CASSLVWDNEQFF. This chain connects TRBV11-3 to TRBJ2-1; the D is unclear. The germline V gene encodes CDR1 SGHNT and CDR2 YENEEA. This CDR3 comprises 13 residues. The germline V and J ends were trimmed by 1 base and 5 bases, with 6 bases remaining between them.

V gene TRBV28 combines with J gene TRBJ2-5, with D uncertain. The CDR3 contains 12 residues. The germline V gene encodes CDR1 MDHEN and CDR2 SYDVKM. The germline V and J ends were trimmed by 5 bases and 5 bases, with 9 bases remaining between them. In DNA, the CDR3 is TGTGCCAGCAGTGGAAATACTGAGACCCAGTACTTC. Residues: CASSGNTETQYF. Full variable domain (remainder filled in from reference TRBV28 and TRBJ2-5): DVKVTQSSRYLVKRTGEKVFLECVQDMDHENMFWYRQDPGLGLRLIYFSYDVKMKEKGDIPEGYSVSREKKERFSLILESASTNQTSMYLCASSGNTETQYFGPGTRLLVL.

This clone has ten or more counts. The rearrangement uses TRBV11-2 and TRBJ1-5, with D perhaps TRBD1 (5 bases). Germline loops: CDR1 SGHAT, CDR2 FQNNGV. The CDR3 runs to 14 residues. Trimming stripped 0 bases from V and 7 bases from J, with 10 bases between. This CDR3 reads CASSLEGVGQPQHF. The CDR3 DNA sequence: TGTGCCAGCAGCTTAGAAGGGGTGGGACAGCCCCAGCATTTT.

This clone was counted a single time. The rearrangement links TRBV7-6 to TRBJ1-2, with D possibly being TRBD1 (6 bases). V dropped 3 bases and J dropped 6 bases, with 11 bases sitting between them. This CDR3 region has 13 residues. Germline-derived CDR1 and CDR2 are SGHVS and FNYEAQ. CDR3 DNA: TGTGCCAGCAGCTTCACAGGGAAAGATGGCTACACCTTC. Its translation is CASSFTGKDGYTF.

The rearrangement links TRBV6-2 or TRBV6-3 to TRBJ1-2; a possible D gene is TRBD1 (6 bases). The CDR3 covers 17 residues. Germline V gene data show CDR1 as MNHEY and CDR2 as SVGEGT. The V end lost 5 bases, the J end lost 8 bases, and 27 bases lay between the germline ends. This CDR3 reads CASSPHREMVLVRGYTF. CDR3 bases: TGTGCCAGCAGTCCACACAGGGAAATGGTCTTGGTGAGAGGCTACACCTTC.

The J gene is TRBJ2-7, the V gene TRBV19; the match to TRBD1 covers 10 bases. Trimming at V came to 5 bases and at J to 4 bases, leaving 5 bases not matched to a gene. CDR1 is LNHDA and CDR2 is SQIVND in the germline V gene (reference sequence). The CDR3 is 14 residues long. The CDR3 DNA reads TGTGCCAGTAGTCGGACAGGGGGTGGGTACGAGCAGTACTTC. Translation gives CASSRTGGGYEQYF.

V is TRBV15 and J is TRBJ1-5, with 10 bases fitting TRBD1. The junction had 8 bases not matched to a gene; V was cut back by 3 bases and J by 9 bases. CDR1 is LNHNV and CDR2 is YYDKDF in the germline V gene (reference sequence). The CDR3 contains 15 residues. The CDR3 coding sequence is TGTGCCACCAGCAGGGACAGGGGGAATCAGGGGCCCCAGCATTTT. This encodes CATSRDRGNQGPQHF.

The genes are TRBV19 and TRBJ2-7; D uncertain. The CDR3 runs to 10 residues. V was pared by 8 bases and J by 0 bases, with 2 bases between. CDR1 is LNHDA, CDR2 SQIVND, per germline (reference sequence). The CDR3 region is CASSSYEQYF. The CDR3 DNA reads TGTGCCAGTTCCTCCTACGAGCAGTACTTC.

V and J are TRBV7-9 and TRBJ2-1; 14 nucleotides match TRBD2. CDR1 is SEHNR and CDR2 is FQNEAQ in the germline V gene (reference sequence). V shed 4 bases, J shed 4 bases, and the junction held 9 bases outside the gene matches. The length of the CDR3 is 18 residues. The DNA for the CDR3 is TGTGCCAGCAGCTCCCAGACTAGCGGGAGGGCCCCATACAATGAGCAGTTCTTC. This translates into CASSSQTSGRAPYNEQFF. Using reference TRBV7-9 and TRBJ2-1 for the parts outside the CDR3, the full variable domain is DTGVSQNPRHKITKRGQNVTFRCDPISEHNRLYWYRQTLGQGPEFLTYFQNEAQLEKSRLLSDRFSAERPKGSFSTLEIQRTEQGDSAMYLCASSSQTSGRAPYNEQFFGPGTRLTVL.

The V call is TRBV2, the J call TRBJ2-7, with D possibly being TRBD1 (6 bases). V lost 4 bases, J lost 7 bases, and 29 bases lay in between. CDR1 and CDR2 from the germline V gene are SNHLY and FYNNEI. This CDR3 region has 18 residues. Here the CDR3 DNA reads TGTGCCAGCAGTGGAGTAATTGGACAGCGTATGAAAGGGACAGAGCAGTACTTC. This codes for CASSGVIGQRMKGTEQYF.

The chain combines TRBV4-2 with TRBJ2-2; tentatively, D is TRBD2 (7 bases). The CDR3 length is 16 residues. CDR1 and CDR2 from the germline V gene are LGHNA and YNFKEQ. V lost 4 bases and J lost 6, with 18 bases in between. The DNA for the CDR3 is TGTGCCAGCAGCCGGATAGACGGGGGGCGGGCCGGGGAGCTGTTTTTT. It codes for CASSRIDGGRAGELFF.

The gene calls are TRBV6-5 and TRBJ1-3, with D possibly being TRBD1 (5 bases). Germline CDR1 reads MNHEY; CDR2 reads SVGAGI. V lost 2 bases, J lost 3 bases, and 11 bases lay in between. The CDR3 runs to 15 residues. CDR3 protein: CASSYEGLDGNTIYF. In nucleotides, the CDR3 is TGTGCCAGCAGTTACGAGGGGCTCGATGGAAACACCATATATTTT.

The rearrangement joins TRBV7-2 to TRBJ1-2; a possible D gene is TRBD1 (6 bases). The CDR3 sequence is 14 residues long. V lost 0 bases and J lost 4, with 9 bases in between. The V gene's germline CDR1 is SGHTA and CDR2 FQGNSA. The DNA for the CDR3 is TGTGCCAGCAGCTTAGCCCGGGACACCTATGGCTACACCTTC. It translates to CASSLARDTYGYTF.

The chain uses TRBV4-2 and TRBJ2-7; TRBD1 agrees at 8 bases. Per germline, CDR1 LGHNA and CDR2 YNFKEQ. The CDR3 is 14 amino acids. V was pared by 4 bases and J by 3 bases, with 5 bases of the junction left unmatched. The CDR3 sequence is CASSPDRGDYEQYF. DNA for the CDR3: TGTGCCAGCAGCCCTGACAGGGGAGACTACGAGCAGTACTTC.

The rearrangement joins TRBV19 to TRBJ1-4; D is perhaps TRBD1 (5 bases). CDR1 and CDR2 (germline): LNHDA, SQIVND (reference sequence). This CDR3 comprises 16 residues. V lost 5 bases and J 5 bases, leaving 18 bases between the germline ends. DNA for the CDR3: TGTGCCAGTAGTTCCCGGGGACGTGCCCCAAATGAAAAACTGTTTTTT. It encodes CASSSRGRAPNEKLFF.

The rearrangement joins TRBV30 to TRBJ2-3, with 7 bases identical to TRBD2. After removal of 2 bases from V and 5 bases from J, the junction contained 7 bases not matched to a gene. The CDR3 is made up of 14 amino acids. Germline CDR1 reads GTSNPN; CDR2 reads SVGIG (reference sequence). In DNA form, the CDR3 reads TGTGCCTGGAGTTCTCTGGGGGAGGGAGATACGCAGTATTTT. Translation gives CAWSSLGEGDTQYF.